Below are 18 T cell receptor beta chains sequenced from a single sample in a study of early T cells in non-severe SARS-CoV-2 infection. Via MiXCR, TCRdb re-called the 5' RACE reads, giving one row per CDR3 protein. The data show about 110,000 distinct CDR3 sequences, roughly an eighth seen once. Sequencing used whole blood. All receptors derive from an adult who was a healthcare worker with PCR-confirmed SARS-CoV-2 infection or an uninfected control (not recorded which).

J is TRBJ2-5 and V is TRBV11-2; D is possibly TRBD2 (6 bases). The CDR3 totals 12 residues. V shed 8 bases and J shed 7 bases, with 14 bases lying between them. Germline CDR1 is SGHAT and CDR2 is FQNNGV. The CDR3 loop reads CASSNPGGTQYF. The DNA for the CDR3 is TGTGCCAGCTCAAACCCCGGGGGGACCCAGTACTTC.

A few counts support this clonotype. The V call is TRBV27, the J call TRBJ2-3, with TRBD2 matching over 11 bases. V lost 5 bases, J lost 2 bases, and 6 bases stayed unmatched. The CDR3 extends over 16 amino acids. CDR1 MNHEY and CDR2 SMNVEV come from the germline V gene (reference sequence). The CDR3: CASSQLAGGLTDTQYF. In DNA, the CDR3 is TGTGCCAGCAGTCAGCTAGCGGGGGGTCTCACAGATACGCAGTATTTT.

The sample holds a few counts of this clonotype. The chain uses TRBV6-1 and TRBJ2-1, with 11 nucleotides matching TRBD1. The CDR3 contains 16 residues. Unmatched junction bases numbered 13, after V lost 7 bases and J lost 8 bases. CDR1 is MNHNS, CDR2 SASEGT, per germline. CDR3 nucleotide sequence: TGTGCCAGCACCCTCTGGGGGACAGGGGGGATCTATGAGCAGTTCTTC. Protein sequence: CASTLWGTGGIYEQFF.

A few counts support this clonotype. V usage is TRBV24-1 and J usage is TRBJ2-4; D unclear. The germline V and J ends were trimmed by 3 bases and 8 bases, with 10 bases remaining between them. The germline V gene encodes CDR1 KGHDR and CDR2 SFDVKD. The CDR3 has 13 residues. This chain's CDR3 is CATSDGSLDIQYF. The CDR3 coding sequence is TGTGCCACCAGTGATGGTAGCCTAGACATTCAGTACTTC.

A few counts support this clonotype. This chain joins TRBV7-6 and TRBJ2-2; D perhaps matches TRBD1 (6 bases). Trimming stripped 5 bases from V and 2 bases from J, with 12 bases between. In germline, CDR1 is SGHVS, CDR2 FNYEAQ. This CDR3 spans 15 amino acids. CDR3 protein: CASSLGQPNTGELFF. The CDR3 nucleotides are TGTGCCAGCAGCCTCGGACAGCCTAACACCGGGGAGCTGTTTTTT.

This clonotype occurred a few times. The chain employs TRBV7-9 and TRBJ1-2; D gene uncertain. Germline V gene data show CDR1 as SEHNR and CDR2 as FQNEAQ (reference sequence). This CDR3 is 12 amino acids long. V lost 4 bases to trimming and J lost 2 bases, with 5 bases between them. The CDR3 reads CASSSTNYGYTF. In DNA, the CDR3 is TGTGCCAGCAGCTCGACCAACTATGGCTACACCTTC.

The chain combines TRBV12-3 or TRBV12-4 with TRBJ2-5, with D possibly called TRBD1 or TRBD2 (5 bases each). This CDR3 contains 13 residues. The V end was cut by 8 bases, the J end by 4 bases, with 14 bases between. The CDR3 loop is CASAKGTPETQYF. The DNA for the CDR3 is TGTGCCAGCGCAAAAGGGACCCCAGAGACCCAGTACTTC.

The J gene is TRBJ1-3, the V gene TRBV12-3 or TRBV12-4; weak D call: TRBD1 (5 bases). Trimming pared 2 bases from V and 2 bases from J, leaving 7 bases between. This CDR3 contains 14 residues. The CDR3 DNA is TGTGCCAGCAGTTTAAAGGGGACTGGAAACACCATATATTTT. Its translation: CASSLKGTGNTIYF.

The chain links TRBV10-2 to TRBJ1-1; D gene unclear. CDR1 and CDR2 (germline): WSHSY, SAAADI. The V end was cut by 2 bases, the J end by 4 bases, with 20 bases between. The CDR3 covers 17 residues. CDR3 bases: TGCGCCAGCAGTGAGCCGAAGGGCGGAATGAGGCCCACTGAAGCTTTCTTT. Its protein is CASSEPKGGMRPTEAFF.

This clonotype was counted at least ten times. The V gene is TRBV10-1, the J gene TRBJ2-3, with D possibly matching TRBD1 (5 bases). The V gene's germline CDR1 is WNHNN and CDR2 SYGVQD (reference sequence). The V and J ends lost 0 bases and 1 base respectively, with 11 bases between them. The CDR3 length is 16 residues. CDR3 bases: TGCGCCAGCAGTGAGTCTGCAGGGTTGGGCACAGATACGCAGTATTTT. This sequence encodes CASSESAGLGTDTQYF.

This clonotype was counted at least ten times. The J gene is TRBJ1-1, the V gene TRBV7-6; TRBD1 matches 10 bases. V was pared by 2 bases and J by 5 bases, with 14 bases of the junction left unmatched. The V gene's germline CDR1 is SGHVS and CDR2 FNYEAQ. The CDR3 covers 18 residues. The CDR3 region is CASSLRRDRGSLRTEAFF. DNA of the CDR3: TGTGCCAGCAGCTTACGACGGGACAGGGGATCCCTTCGGACTGAAGCTTTCTTT.

This rearrangement joins TRBV19 to TRBJ2-3; the D is unclear. Trimming shortened V by 5 bases and J by 6 bases, and 18 bases separated the two germline ends. The germline gives CDR1 LNHDA, CDR2 SQIVND (reference sequence). The length of the CDR3 is 15 residues. The CDR3 DNA reads TGTGCCAGTAGTCCGCGGACCTCCCCCGATGATACGCAGTATTTT. Amino acids: CASSPRTSPDDTQYF.

This chain uses TRBV24-1 with TRBJ2-7, with a tentative D call TRBD1 (6 bases). The length of the CDR3 is 15 residues. V lost 5 bases and J 2 bases, leaving 15 bases between the germline ends. The germline gives CDR1 KGHDR, CDR2 SFDVKD. In nucleotides, the CDR3 is TGTGCCACCAGTGCGACAGGACTCTACCCCTACGAGCAGTACTTC. Translating gives CATSATGLYPYEQYF.

This clonotype has at least ten counts. The chain carries TRBV7-6 and TRBJ2-1, with D tentatively TRBD2 (5 bases). The CDR3 runs to 12 residues. The V and J ends lost 4 bases and 5 bases respectively, with 6 bases between them. Germline V gene lookup returns CDR1 SGHVS and CDR2 FNYEAQ. The chain's CDR3 is CASSYGNNEQFF. In nucleotides, the CDR3 is TGTGCCAGCAGCTACGGGAACAATGAGCAGTTCTTC.

The genes are TRBV28 and TRBJ2-1; D is uncertain. Germline V gene lookup returns CDR1 MDHEN and CDR2 SYDVKM. Deletions cut 7 bases from V and 2 bases from J, with 9 bases between. The CDR3 runs 13 residues. CDR3: CASTGLTYNEQFF. In DNA, the CDR3 is TGTGCCAGCACAGGCTTAACCTACAATGAGCAGTTCTTC.

This rearrangement joins TRBV10-2 to TRBJ2-7; 7 positions match TRBD1. The germline V gene encodes CDR1 WSHSY and CDR2 SAAADI. The CDR3 loop spans 12 amino acids. V lost 11 bases, J lost 0 bases, and 4 bases stayed unmatched. The CDR3 DNA reads as TGCGCCGTCGGACAGGCCTCCTACGAGCAGTACTTC. Protein sequence: CAVGQASYEQYF.

This clonotype was picked up many times. The chain has TRBV6-2 or TRBV6-3 and TRBJ2-2; D unresolved. This CDR3 contains 15 residues. The germline V and J ends were trimmed by 0 bases and 3 bases, with 8 bases remaining between them. Germline CDR1 reads MNHEY; CDR2 reads SVGEGT. The CDR3 protein is CASSYSEPYTGELFF. The CDR3 DNA is TGTGCCAGCAGTTACTCGGAACCGTACACCGGGGAGCTGTTTTTT.

This clonotype has at least ten counts. The chain joins TRBV7-9 to TRBJ1-1, with 7 positions matching TRBD1. The V and J ends lost 0 bases and 3 bases, in that order; junction bases with no gene match: 1. The germline gives CDR1 SEHNR, CDR2 FQNEAQ (reference sequence). The CDR3 is made up of 14 amino acids. Here the CDR3 reads CASSLAGTDTEAFF. In DNA, the CDR3 is TGTGCCAGCAGCTTAGCGGGGACAGACACTGAAGCTTTCTTT.